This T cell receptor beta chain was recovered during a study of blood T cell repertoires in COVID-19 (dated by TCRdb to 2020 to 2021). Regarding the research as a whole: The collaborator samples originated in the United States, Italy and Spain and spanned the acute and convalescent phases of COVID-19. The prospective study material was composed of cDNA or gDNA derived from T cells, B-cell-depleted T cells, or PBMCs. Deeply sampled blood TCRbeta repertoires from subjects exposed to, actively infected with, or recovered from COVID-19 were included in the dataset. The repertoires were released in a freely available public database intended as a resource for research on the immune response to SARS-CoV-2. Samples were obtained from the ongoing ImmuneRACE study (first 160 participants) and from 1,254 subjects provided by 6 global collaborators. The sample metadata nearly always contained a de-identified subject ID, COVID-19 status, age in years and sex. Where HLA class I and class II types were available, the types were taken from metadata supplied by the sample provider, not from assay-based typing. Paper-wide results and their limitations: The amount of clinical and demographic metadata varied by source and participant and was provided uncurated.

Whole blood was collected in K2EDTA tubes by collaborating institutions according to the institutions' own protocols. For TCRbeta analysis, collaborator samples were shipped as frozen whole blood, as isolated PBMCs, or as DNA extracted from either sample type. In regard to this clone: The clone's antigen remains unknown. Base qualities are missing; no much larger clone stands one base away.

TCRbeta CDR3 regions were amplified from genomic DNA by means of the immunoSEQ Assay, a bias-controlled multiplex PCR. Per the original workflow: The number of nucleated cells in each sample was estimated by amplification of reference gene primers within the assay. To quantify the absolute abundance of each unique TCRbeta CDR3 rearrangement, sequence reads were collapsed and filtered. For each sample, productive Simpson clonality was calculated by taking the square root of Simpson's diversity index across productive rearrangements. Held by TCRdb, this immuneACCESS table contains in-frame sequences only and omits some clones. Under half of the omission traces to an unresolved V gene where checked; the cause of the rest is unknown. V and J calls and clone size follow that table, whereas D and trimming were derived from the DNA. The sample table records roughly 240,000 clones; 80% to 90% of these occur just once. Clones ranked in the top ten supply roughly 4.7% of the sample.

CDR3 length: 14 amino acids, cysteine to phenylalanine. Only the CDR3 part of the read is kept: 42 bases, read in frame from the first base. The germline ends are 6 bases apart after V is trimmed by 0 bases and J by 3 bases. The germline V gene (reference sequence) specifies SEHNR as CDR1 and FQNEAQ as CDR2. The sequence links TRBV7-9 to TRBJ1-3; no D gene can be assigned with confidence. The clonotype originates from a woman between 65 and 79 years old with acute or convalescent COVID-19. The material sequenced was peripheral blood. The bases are TGTGCCAGCAGCTTAGCGGGCCTTGGAAACACCATATATTTT. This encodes CASSLAGLGNTIYF.